The clone carrying this T cell receptor beta chain was detected a few times. TCRdb recomputed calls from the 5' RACE reads with MiXCR, one row per CDR3 protein. The data contain tens of thousands of distinct CDR3 sequences, roughly 27% of them singletons. The sample taken for sequencing was memory CD4+ T cells sorted from a lymph node. Regarding subset: memory CD4+ T cells, CD4+CD45RO+CD25-. The clonotype comes from a female donor with breast cancer.

The CDR3 bases are TGCGCCAGCAGCTTGTCGGGAGGGTCCGACGAGCAGTACTTC. Translated, it gives CASSLSGGSDEQYF. The chain joins TRBV5-1 to TRBJ2-7; 8 nucleotides align to TRBD2. Germline assignment: CDR1 SGHRS and CDR2 YFSETQ. CDR3 length: 14 residues. Trimming removed 1 base from V and 5 bases from J; junction bases left unmatched: 5.